This T cell receptor beta chain was identified in a study of cytomegalovirus exposure and HLA in healthy donors. The table came from immunoSEQ multiplex PCR; TCRdb's copy has only in-frame clones and leaves some out. There are approximately 110,000 clones in the sample; just under 95% occur only once, and under 1.5% lies in the top ten. Findings and caveats of the study: Using the classifier, cytomegalovirus status was reportedly diagnosed with high specificity and sensitivity. Most TCR sequences showed up rarely, but some public TCRs showed up in many donors. Cytomegalovirus association was listed for under 200 TCR beta chains.

Germline loops: CDR1 MNHEY, CDR2 SMNVEV (reference sequence). The CDR3 totals 14 residues. Unmatched junction bases numbered 4, after V lost 5 bases and J lost 10 bases. Concerning this clone: Its specificity is unknown.

The donors belonged to the roughly 120-subject validation cohort, separate from the roughly 600-subject first cohort. The specimen was PBMCs. The clonotype comes from a woman aged 18 to 35 in good health and CMV-seronegative. The rearrangement links TRBV27 to TRBJ2-1, with 14 bases lining up with TRBD2. CDR3 DNA: TGTGCCAGCAGTCCAGGGACTAGCGGGGGAGAGCAGTTCTTC. It specifies CASSPGTSGGEQFF.